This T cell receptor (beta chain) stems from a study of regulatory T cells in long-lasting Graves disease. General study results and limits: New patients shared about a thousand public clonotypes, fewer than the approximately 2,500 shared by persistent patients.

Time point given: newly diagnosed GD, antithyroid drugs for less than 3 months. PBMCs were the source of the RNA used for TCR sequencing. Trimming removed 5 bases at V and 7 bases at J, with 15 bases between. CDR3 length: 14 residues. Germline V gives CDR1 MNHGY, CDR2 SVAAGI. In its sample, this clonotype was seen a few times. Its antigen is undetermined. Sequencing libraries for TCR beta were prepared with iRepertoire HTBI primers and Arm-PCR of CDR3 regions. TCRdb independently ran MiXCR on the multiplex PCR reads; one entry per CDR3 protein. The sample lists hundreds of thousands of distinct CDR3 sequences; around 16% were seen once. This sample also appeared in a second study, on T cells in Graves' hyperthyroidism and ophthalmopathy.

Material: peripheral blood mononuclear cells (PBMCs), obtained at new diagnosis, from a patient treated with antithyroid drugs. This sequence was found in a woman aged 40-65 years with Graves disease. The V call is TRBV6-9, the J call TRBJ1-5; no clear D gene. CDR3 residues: CASSPHSDWQPQHF. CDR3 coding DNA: TGTGCCAGCAGTCCCCACAGCGACTGGCAGCCCCAGCATTTT.